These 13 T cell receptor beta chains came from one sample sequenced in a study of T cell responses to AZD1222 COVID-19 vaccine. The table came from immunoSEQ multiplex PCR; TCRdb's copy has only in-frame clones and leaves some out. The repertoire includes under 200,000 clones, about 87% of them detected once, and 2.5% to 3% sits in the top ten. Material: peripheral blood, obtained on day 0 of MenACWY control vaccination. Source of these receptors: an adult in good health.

Written as DNA, the CDR3 is TGTGCCTGGAGTGTACTGGGGGGTTTTGGCGAAGCTTTCTTT. It is translated as CAWSVLGGFGEAFF. The chain combines TRBV30 with TRBJ1-1, with a weak D call TRBD1 (5 bases). Trimming stripped 0 bases from V and 8 bases from J, with 16 bases between. CDR3 length: 14 residues. The germline CDR1 and CDR2 sequences are GTSNPN and SVGIG (reference sequence).

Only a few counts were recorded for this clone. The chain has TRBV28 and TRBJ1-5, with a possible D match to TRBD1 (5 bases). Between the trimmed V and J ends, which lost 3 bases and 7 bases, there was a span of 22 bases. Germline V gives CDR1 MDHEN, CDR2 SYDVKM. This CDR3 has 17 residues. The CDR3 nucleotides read TGTGCCAGCAGTTTTTCGCCCTCTCTAGGGGTGCGGCAGCCCCAGCATTTT. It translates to CASSFSPSLGVRQPQHF.

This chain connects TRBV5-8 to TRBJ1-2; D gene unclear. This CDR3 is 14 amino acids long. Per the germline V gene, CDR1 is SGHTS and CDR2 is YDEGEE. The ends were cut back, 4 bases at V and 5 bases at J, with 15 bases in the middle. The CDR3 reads CASSLTIPVYGYTF. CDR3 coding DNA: TGTGCCAGCAGCCTCACCATTCCAGTATATGGCTACACCTTC.

The CDR3: CASSPDGGYGYTF. The CDR3, as DNA: TGTGCCAGCAGTCCGGACGGAGGATATGGCTACACCTTC. The chain employs TRBV6-2 or TRBV6-3 and TRBJ1-2, with unresolved D. CDR3 size: 13 residues. The germline CDR1 and CDR2 sequences are MNHEY and SVGEGT. V gave up 5 bases and J gave up 5 bases, with 12 bases separating them.

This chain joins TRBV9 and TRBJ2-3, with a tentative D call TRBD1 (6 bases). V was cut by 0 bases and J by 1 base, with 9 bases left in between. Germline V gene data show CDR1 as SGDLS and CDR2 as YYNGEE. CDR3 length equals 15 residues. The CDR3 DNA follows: TGTGCCAGCAGCGTAGCAGGGGTCGGCACAGATACGCAGTATTTT. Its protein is CASSVAGVGTDTQYF.

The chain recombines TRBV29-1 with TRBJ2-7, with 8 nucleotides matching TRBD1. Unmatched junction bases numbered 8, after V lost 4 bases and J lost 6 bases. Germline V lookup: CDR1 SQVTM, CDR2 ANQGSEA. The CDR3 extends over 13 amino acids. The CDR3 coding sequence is TGCAGCGTTGTTGAGACAGGGGTTGGCGAGCAGTACTTC. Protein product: CSVVETGVGEQYF.

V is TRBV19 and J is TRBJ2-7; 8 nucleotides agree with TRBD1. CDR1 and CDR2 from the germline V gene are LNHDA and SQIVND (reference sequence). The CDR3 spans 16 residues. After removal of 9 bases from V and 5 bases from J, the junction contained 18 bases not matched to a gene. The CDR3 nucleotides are TGTGCCAGACGCTACCAGTACCAGGGGGCTGTAAACGAGCAGTACTTC. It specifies CARRYQYQGAVNEQYF. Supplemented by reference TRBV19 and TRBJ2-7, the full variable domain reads DGGITQSPKYLFRKEGQNVTLSCEQNLNHDAMYWYRQDPGQGLRLIYYSQIVNDFQKGDIAEGYSVSREKKESFPLTVTSAQKNPTAFYLCARRYQYQGAVNEQYFGPGTRLTVT.

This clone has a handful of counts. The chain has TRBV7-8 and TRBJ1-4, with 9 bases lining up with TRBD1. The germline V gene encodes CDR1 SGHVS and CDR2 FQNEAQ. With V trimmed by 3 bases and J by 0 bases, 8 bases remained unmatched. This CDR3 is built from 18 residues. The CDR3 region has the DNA TGTGCCAGCAGCTTTGGCCGGGACAGGGTTCCAACTAATGAAAAACTGTTTTTT. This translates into CASSFGRDRVPTNEKLFF.

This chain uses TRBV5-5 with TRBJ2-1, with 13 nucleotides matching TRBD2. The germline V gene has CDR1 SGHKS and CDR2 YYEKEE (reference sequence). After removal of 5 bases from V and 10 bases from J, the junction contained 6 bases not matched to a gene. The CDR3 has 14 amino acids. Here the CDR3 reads CASRYPGLAGEQFF. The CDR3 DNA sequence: TGTGCCAGCAGGTATCCGGGACTAGCGGGAGAGCAGTTCTTC.

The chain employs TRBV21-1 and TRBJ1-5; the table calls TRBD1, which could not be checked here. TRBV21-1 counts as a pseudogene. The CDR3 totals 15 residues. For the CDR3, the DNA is TGTGCCAGCAGCCCTTGCCCAGGATTAAATCAGCCCCAGCATTTT. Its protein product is CASSPCPGLNQPQHF.

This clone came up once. This chain's CDR3 is CASSQDSYSNQPQHF. CDR3 in DNA: TGTGCCAGCAGCCAGGACAGCTATAGCAATCAGCCCCAGCATTTT. The gene calls are TRBV7-2 and TRBJ1-5, with D tentatively TRBD1 (6 bases). Per the germline V gene, CDR1 is SGHTA and CDR2 is FQGNSA. V gave up 5 bases and J gave up 0 bases, with 11 bases separating them. CDR3 length: 15 residues.

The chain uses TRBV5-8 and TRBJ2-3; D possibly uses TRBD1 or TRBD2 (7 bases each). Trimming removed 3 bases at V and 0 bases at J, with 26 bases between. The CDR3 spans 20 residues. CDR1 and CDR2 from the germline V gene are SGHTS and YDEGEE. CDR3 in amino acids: CASSSPPRGEGGISTDTQYF. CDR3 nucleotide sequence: TGTGCCAGCAGCTCTCCCCCCAGGGGGGAGGGTGGGATTAGCACAGATACGCAGTATTTT. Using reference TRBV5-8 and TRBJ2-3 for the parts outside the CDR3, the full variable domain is EAGVTQSPTHLIKTRGQQATLRCSPISGHTSVYWYQQALGLGLQFLLWYDEGEERNRGNFPPRFSGRQFPNYSSELNVNALELEDSALYLCASSSPPRGEGGISTDTQYFGPGTRLTVL.

The CDR3 here is CASSLADGGTQYF. The CDR3 DNA reads TGTGCCAGCAGTTTAGCTGACGGAGGTACGCAGTATTTT. This chain joins TRBV12-3 or TRBV12-4 and TRBJ2-3; a possible D gene is TRBD2 (5 bases). The CDR3 sequence is 13 residues long. Deletions cut 0 bases from V and 8 bases from J, with 9 bases between.